Shown below are 17 T cell receptor beta chains from a single sample sequenced in a study of neurological immune-mediated disorders. TCRdb re-analysed the 5' RACE reads in MiXCR, keeping a single row per CDR3 protein. Among some 60,000 distinct CDR3 sequences, roughly a tenth were seen once, and the ten largest hold about 6.6%. Time point: longitudinal time-point 1 (baseline). The sequencing sample was made of PBMCs. The receptors derive from a male donor with HTLV-1-associated myelopathy (HAM/TSP).

This clonotype was counted at least ten times. The chain carries TRBV7-6 and TRBJ2-5, with 8 bases fitting TRBD1. Germline values: CDR1 SGHVS, CDR2 FNYEAQ. The length of the CDR3 is 15 residues. Trimming removed 5 bases from V and 5 bases from J; junction bases left unmatched: 10. This chain's CDR3 is CASSLRQGIGETQYF. CDR3 coding DNA: TGTGCCAGCAGCCTTAGACAGGGGATAGGGGAGACCCAGTACTTC.

This clonotype was observed a single time. An end of the junction differs from the germline gene, which may be a read error. The chain joins TRBV29-1 to TRBJ1-1; 7 bases are a match to TRBD1. The CDR3 spans 15 residues. CDR1 and CDR2 (germline): SQVTM, ANQGSEA. The CDR3 loop is CSVEGEDRYGTESFF. Written as DNA, the CDR3 is TGCAGCGTTGAAGGGGAGGACAGGTACGGCACTGAATCTTTTTTT. Based on the CDR3 plus reference TRBV29-1 and TRBJ1-1, the full variable domain is SAVISQKPSRDICQRGTSLTIQCQVDSQVTMMFWYRQQPGQSLTLIATANQGSEATYESGFVIDKFPISRPNLTFSTLTVSNMSPEDSSIYLCSVEGEDRYGTESFFGQGTRLTVV.

This clonotype was counted many times. V usage is TRBV7-2 and J usage is TRBJ2-5, with a possible D match to TRBD1 (5 bases). The germline V gene has CDR1 SGHTA and CDR2 FQGNSA. CDR3 length: 14 amino acids. Trimming stripped 3 bases from V and 2 bases from J, with 10 bases between. CDR3 in DNA: TGTGCCAGCAGCTTGGGCAGGGCGCAAGAGACCCAGTACTTC. Translation: CASSLGRAQETQYF.

The J gene is TRBJ2-1, the V gene TRBV7-6; 12 nucleotides line up with TRBD1. This CDR3 region has 15 residues. The V segment lost 4 bases and the J segment 9 bases; nucleotides outside the gene matches: 7. CDR1 SGHVS and CDR2 FNYEAQ come from the germline V gene. The CDR3 loop is CASSSPGQGAGEQFF. Here the CDR3 DNA reads TGTGCCAGCAGCTCGCCGGGACAGGGGGCCGGTGAGCAGTTCTTC.

Notes on this clonotype: This may arise from a read error, as a much more abundant clone is one base away. The chain combines TRBV20-1 with TRBJ2-1; D not certain. The CDR3 contains 11 residues. Germline values: CDR1 DFQATT, CDR2 SNEGSKA (reference sequence). Trimming took off 5 bases at V and 9 bases at J, with 11 bases between the two ends. In DNA form, the CDR3 reads TGCAGTGCTCCCGATCGTCCTGAGCAGTTCTTC. This codes for CSAPDRPEQFF.

This clonotype was seen at least ten times. V usage is TRBV14 and J usage is TRBJ2-3; D ambiguous. Trimming removed 2 bases from V and 4 bases from J, with 7 bases in between. From germline, CDR1 is SGHDN and CDR2 FVKESK. The CDR3 is 13 amino acids. CDR3 sequence (DNA): TGTGCCAGCAGCCAACGCTATCCAGATACGCAGTATTTT. This sequence encodes CASSQRYPDTQYF.

This clonotype has just a few counts. This sequence joins TRBV19 and TRBJ1-5, with D perhaps matching TRBD1 (5 bases). CDR1 is LNHDA, CDR2 SQIVND, per germline (reference sequence). Trimming took off 0 bases at V and 3 bases at J, with 12 bases between the two ends. The CDR3 loop spans 16 amino acids. The CDR3: CASSIDGTVINQPQHF. CDR3 DNA sequence: TGTGCCAGTAGTATAGATGGGACGGTGATCAATCAGCCCCAGCATTTT.

This chain joins TRBV5-1 and TRBJ2-3, with a tentative D call TRBD2 (5 bases). Trimming took off 3 bases at V and 6 bases at J, with 17 bases between the two ends. The V gene's germline CDR1 is SGHRS and CDR2 YFSETQ. The CDR3 contains 15 residues. CDR3 DNA sequence: TGCGCCAGCAGCTCATCAAGGGAGCAATTGGATACGCAGTATTTT. It specifies CASSSSREQLDTQYF.

The V call is TRBV18, the J call TRBJ2-7; the match to TRBD1 covers 7 bases. With V trimmed by 3 bases and J by 4 bases, 6 bases remained unmatched. This CDR3 has 14 amino acids. Germline V lookup: CDR1 KGHSH, CDR2 LQKENI. CDR3 nucleotides: TGTGCCAGCTCACCGGAGACAGGGCGGTACGAGCAGTACTTC. Its translation: CASSPETGRYEQYF. Full variable domain (remainder filled in from reference TRBV18 and TRBJ2-7): NAGVMQNPRHLVRRRGQEARLRCSPMKGHSHVYWYRQLPEEGLKFMVYLQKENIIDESGMPKERFSAEFPKEGPSILRIQQVVRGDSAAYFCASSPETGRYEQYFGPGTRLTVT.

There are many counts of this clonotype. The chain links TRBV20-1 to TRBJ2-5; D unresolved. The CDR3 totals 11 residues. CDR1 and CDR2 from the germline V gene are DFQATT and SNEGSKA (reference sequence). Deletions cut 5 bases from V and 5 bases from J, with 9 bases between. CDR3 region: CSASPRETQYF. As DNA, the CDR3 is TGCAGTGCTTCCCCCCGGGAGACCCAGTACTTC.

This clonotype came up many times. The chain is built from TRBV28 and TRBJ1-2, with 9 bases lining up with TRBD1. This CDR3 is 17 amino acids long. Germline lookup yields CDR1 MDHEN and CDR2 SYDVKM. V lost 5 bases to trimming and J lost 8 bases; unmatched junction nucleotides: 18. The CDR3 DNA reads TGTGCCAGCAGTCCAATTGCCGACAGGGGGGCCCCGAAGGGCTACACCTTC. Amino acids: CASSPIADRGAPKGYTF.

This chain connects TRBV6-2 or TRBV6-3 to TRBJ1-1; the D gene is possibly TRBD1 (5 bases). Germline V gene lookup returns CDR1 MNHEY and CDR2 SVGEGT. This CDR3 comprises 13 residues. Trimming shortened V by 6 bases and J by 10 bases, and 18 bases separated the two germline ends. As DNA, the CDR3 is TGTGCCAGCAGGGGGCCCCTGTCCCCCCCAGCTTTCTTT. It encodes CASRGPLSPPAFF.

This clonotype was observed a handful of times. The chain recombines TRBV7-9 with TRBJ1-1, with a weak D call TRBD1 (5 bases). This CDR3 spans 14 amino acids. Trimming took off 7 bases at V and 1 base at J, with 13 bases between the two ends. The germline CDR1 and CDR2 sequences are SEHNR and FQNEAQ (reference sequence). The CDR3 sequence: CASNKNQGNTEAFF. The CDR3 DNA reads TGTGCCAGCAACAAAAACCAGGGGAACACTGAAGCTTTCTTT.

This clonotype was found many times. This CDR3 is CASSLYQAAEQYF. For the CDR3, the DNA is TGTGCCAGCAGTTTATACCAGGCGGCGGAGCAGTACTTC. The chain joins TRBV28 to TRBJ2-7, with D unclear. CDR1 is MDHEN and CDR2 is SYDVKM in the germline V gene. This CDR3 is built from 13 residues. With 1 base removed from V and 7 bases from J, the gap between germline ends came to 11 bases.

This clonotype was detected ten times or more. The DNA for the CDR3 is TGTGCCAGCAGAAGGGGGGAACAGCCCCAGCATTTT. Amino acid sequence: CASRRGEQPQHF. The rearrangement joins TRBV28 to TRBJ1-5; D is possibly TRBD1 (6 bases). The ends were cut back, 6 bases at V and 7 bases at J, with 10 bases in the middle. CDR3 length: 12 amino acids. The V gene's germline CDR1 is MDHEN and CDR2 SYDVKM.

This clonotype appeared many times. The rearrangement uses TRBV20-1 and TRBJ2-7; TRBD2 agrees at 11 bases. From germline, CDR1 is DFQATT and CDR2 SNEGSKA (reference sequence). CDR3 length equals 16 residues. V was clipped by 1 base and J by 2 bases; unmatched bases: 7. CDR3 residues: CSARGLAGGSTYEQYF. CDR3 nucleotide sequence: TGCAGTGCTAGAGGGCTAGCGGGGGGATCAACCTACGAGCAGTACTTC.

At least ten counts were recorded for this clonotype. The chain links TRBV9 to TRBJ2-5; D possibly corresponds to TRBD1 (6 bases). CDR1 and CDR2 (germline): SGDLS, YYNGEE. The CDR3 totals 14 residues. V was cut by 3 bases and J by 1 base, with 10 bases left in between. The CDR3 sequence is CASSADRPQETQYF. The CDR3 nucleotides read TGTGCCAGCAGCGCGGACAGACCCCAAGAGACCCAGTACTTC.